Listed here are 24 T cell receptor beta chains from one sample, sequenced in a study of cytomegalovirus exposure and HLA in healthy donors. PCR amplification relied on 60 Vbeta primers (plus 13 Jbeta primers). Data came from immunoSEQ multiplex PCR; TCRdb stores just in-frame clones and leaves some out. This sample has some 180,000 clones, with 70% to 85% found just once. Sample: PBMCs. These receptors were collected from an older woman in good health and CMV-seropositive.

The chain joins TRBV18 to TRBJ1-6; TRBD1 matches 7 bases. CDR1 KGHSH and CDR2 LQKENI come from the germline V gene. This CDR3 region has 14 residues. Unmatched junction bases numbered 0, after V lost 2 bases and J lost 5 bases. DNA of the CDR3: TGTGCCAGCTCACCAACAGGGGATAATTCACCCCTCCACTTT. Translated: CASSPTGDNSPLHF.

The V gene is TRBV7-3, the J gene TRBJ2-2; 11 positions agree with TRBD1. The J segment lost 5 bases and the V segment lost 6 bases, leaving 5 bases of the junction unmatched. The CDR3 totals 15 residues. CDR1 and CDR2 from the germline V gene are SGHTA and FQGTGA. Here the CDR3 DNA reads TGTGCCAGCAGACGGACAGGGGGCGGGACCGGGGAGCTGTTTTTT. Translation: CASRRTGGGTGELFF.

This clone has a single count. The rearrangement joins TRBV19 to TRBJ1-4; 7 bases fit TRBD1. The junction had 8 bases not matched to a gene; V was cut back by 5 bases and J by 8 bases. From germline, CDR1 is LNHDA and CDR2 SQIVND (reference sequence). The CDR3 runs 14 residues. CDR3 loop: CASSLNRGTEKLFF. The CDR3 bases are TGTGCCAGTAGTCTGAACAGGGGAACGGAAAAACTGTTTTTT.

This clone was recorded only once. The V and J genes are TRBV5-1 and TRBJ1-6; TRBD1 matches 9 bases. Germline V gives CDR1 SGHRS, CDR2 YFSETQ. V was clipped by 0 bases and J by 6 bases; unmatched bases: 1. The CDR3 length is 15 residues. The CDR3 here is CASSLETGGNSPLHF. The CDR3 nucleotides read TGCGCCAGCAGCTTGGAGACAGGGGGTAATTCACCCCTCCACTTT.

The rearrangement uses TRBV6-5 and TRBJ1-1; D is undetermined. V was cut by 2 bases and J by 3 bases, with 7 bases left in between. This CDR3 is 13 amino acids long. Looked up from germline, CDR1 is MNHEY and CDR2 is SVGAGI. This chain's CDR3 is CASSYKIDTEAFF. The DNA of the CDR3 is TGTGCCAGCAGTTACAAAATAGACACTGAAGCTTTCTTT.

The chain uses TRBV2 and TRBJ2-2, with 8 bases identical to TRBD1. Germline V gene data show CDR1 as SNHLY and CDR2 as FYNNEI. The CDR3 runs 13 residues. Trimming cost V 5 bases and J 5 bases; bases outside gene matches: 1. The CDR3: CASSRQGTGELFF. The CDR3 region has the DNA TGTGCCAGCAGTAGACAGGGGACCGGGGAGCTGTTTTTT.

The chain uses TRBV7-8 and TRBJ2-1, with 9 bases aligning to TRBD1. The CDR3 is made up of 16 amino acids. Per the germline V gene, CDR1 is SGHVS and CDR2 is FQNEAQ. The trim removed 7 bases at V and 1 base at J, leaving 8 bases unmatched. The CDR3 loop reads CASNPRTGASYNEQFF. In DNA form, the CDR3 reads TGTGCCAGCAACCCCCGGACAGGGGCGTCCTACAATGAGCAGTTCTTC.

The chain links TRBV27 to TRBJ2-7, with 7 nucleotides matching TRBD1. J was trimmed by 4 bases and V by 4 bases; bases with no gene match: 4. The CDR3 spans 13 residues. Germline V CDR1 and CDR2: MNHEY, SMNVEV (reference sequence). CDR3 coding DNA: TGTGCCAGCAGTTCCGGACAGGATTACGAGCAGTACTTC. This sequence encodes CASSSGQDYEQYF.

The CDR3 loop reads CASSLGAGGSYNEQFF. CDR3 nucleotides: TGTGCCAGCAGTTTAGGAGCGGGGGGGTCCTACAATGAGCAGTTCTTC. The chain employs TRBV28 and TRBJ2-1, with 10 bases fitting TRBD2. Per the germline V gene, CDR1 is MDHEN and CDR2 is SYDVKM. The trim removed 2 bases at V and 1 base at J, leaving 2 bases unmatched. This CDR3 region has 16 residues.

The chain uses TRBV2 and TRBJ1-1; 7 bases match TRBD1. Germline V lookup: CDR1 SNHLY, CDR2 FYNNEI. Germline trimming cut 6 bases from V and 0 bases from J; bases unmatched to any gene: 1. The length of the CDR3 is 13 residues. The CDR3 loop reads CASRGQVNTEAFF. DNA of the CDR3: TGTGCCAGCAGAGGACAGGTGAACACTGAAGCTTTCTTT.

The chain combines TRBV4-3 with TRBJ1-2; 7 positions agree with TRBD1. Per the germline V gene, CDR1 is LGHNA and CDR2 is YSLEER. CDR3 length: 16 amino acids. V shed 1 base and J 1 base; nucleotides not matched to a gene: 6. DNA for the CDR3: TGCGCCAGCAGCCAAGTCCCTCAGGGGGGTAACTATGGCTACACCTTC. Its protein product is CASSQVPQGGNYGYTF.

The chain recombines TRBV19 with TRBJ1-5; D is unresolved. The V end lost 5 bases, the J end lost 3 bases, and 8 bases lay between the germline ends. Germline-derived CDR1 and CDR2 are LNHDA and SQIVND (reference sequence). This CDR3 is 13 amino acids long. In nucleotides, the CDR3 is TGTGCCAGTAGTGCGATTGTCAATCAGCCCCAGCATTTT. This encodes CASSAIVNQPQHF.

V usage is TRBV5-1 and J usage is TRBJ1-1; the D gene is possibly TRBD1 (5 bases). CDR3 length: 13 residues. Germline CDR1 SGHRS, CDR2 YFSETQ. V was cut by 6 bases and J by 2 bases, with 11 bases left in between. The chain's CDR3 is CASTGDSNTEAFF. DNA for the CDR3: TGCGCCAGCACCGGAGACAGCAACACTGAAGCTTTCTTT.

The chain links TRBV4-3 to TRBJ2-1; 10 bases fit TRBD2. The CDR3 extends over 16 amino acids. V shed 2 bases and J 4 bases; nucleotides not matched to a gene: 5. Germline V gene lookup returns CDR1 LGHNA and CDR2 YSLEER. CDR3: CASSQIAGGQYNEQFF. For the CDR3, the DNA is TGCGCCAGCAGCCAAATAGCGGGGGGCCAGTACAATGAGCAGTTCTTC.

This clone was seen a few times. This rearrangement joins TRBV27 to TRBJ2-7; TRBD2 agrees at 9 bases. With V trimmed by 1 base and J by 0 bases, 4 bases remained unmatched. Germline values: CDR1 MNHEY, CDR2 SMNVEV (reference sequence). The CDR3 length is 16 residues. This chain's CDR3 is CASSLLGSGSSYEQYF. The CDR3 coding sequence is TGTGCCAGCAGTTTATTGGGTAGCGGGAGCTCCTACGAGCAGTACTTC.

The rearrangement uses TRBV30 and TRBJ2-3, with TRBD2 matching 9 bases. Germline V lookup: CDR1 GTSNPN, CDR2 SVGIG (reference sequence). J lost 6 bases, V lost 0 bases, and 1 base had no gene match. This CDR3 spans 13 amino acids. The DNA for the CDR3 is TGTGCCTGGAGTGTTACTAGCGGGGATACGCAGTATTTT. Translated: CAWSVTSGDTQYF.

The table lists this clone with a count of one. The chain employs TRBV5-1 and TRBJ2-1; D is ambiguous. Trimming left V 4 bases short and J 2 bases short, with 10 bases between. Germline assignment: CDR1 SGHRS and CDR2 YFSETQ. The CDR3 loop spans 14 amino acids. The CDR3 protein is CASSNSLTYNEQFF. CDR3 nucleotides: TGCGCCAGCAGCAACTCTCTGACCTACAATGAGCAGTTCTTC.

The chain has TRBV14 and TRBJ1-5; no clear D gene. CDR1 and CDR2 (germline): SGHDN, FVKESK. CDR3 length: 13 residues. Trimming removed 5 bases at V and 9 bases at J, with 14 bases between. The CDR3 nucleotides are TGTGCCAGCAGCACGTCTCCCTCTATGCCCCAGCATTTT. It yields the protein CASSTSPSMPQHF.

J is TRBJ2-1 and V is TRBV7-3; D unresolved. There are 14 residues in the CDR3. V was trimmed by 5 bases and J by 6 bases, leaving 14 bases between them. Germline V gene data show CDR1 as SGHTA and CDR2 as FQGTGA. The CDR3 sequence is CASSPERLGNEQFF. Here the CDR3 DNA reads TGTGCCAGCAGCCCGGAACGACTTGGCAATGAGCAGTTCTTC. Supplemented by reference TRBV7-3 and TRBJ2-1, the full variable domain reads GAGVSQTPSNKVTEKGKYVELRCDPISGHTALYWYRQSLGQGPEFLIYFQGTGAADDSGLPNDRFFAVRPEGSVSTLKIQRTERGDSAVYLCASSPERLGNEQFFGPGTRLTVL.

The V gene is TRBV30, the J gene TRBJ1-4; D ambiguous. The CDR3 is made up of 17 amino acids. Deletions cut 1 base from V and 8 bases from J, with 23 bases between. Germline V gene lookup returns CDR1 GTSNPN and CDR2 SVGIG (reference sequence). CDR3 loop: CAWSGRGRLGSGEKLFF. The CDR3 nucleotides are TGTGCCTGGAGTGGACGCGGGCGGCTCGGTTCCGGGGAAAAACTGTTTTTT.

In this sample, this clone turned up a few times. The V call is TRBV7-9, the J call TRBJ2-3, with TRBD2 matching over 8 bases. The V and J ends lost 7 bases and 0 bases, in that order; junction bases with no gene match: 9. Germline V gene sequence: CDR1 SEHNR, CDR2 FQNEAQ (reference sequence). The CDR3 totals 16 residues. The DNA of the CDR3 is TGTGCCAGCATGCGTCGCGGGGGGATTAGCACAGATACGCAGTATTTT. Amino acid sequence: CASMRRGGISTDTQYF. Together with reference TRBV7-9 and TRBJ2-3, the CDR3 gives the full variable domain: DTGVSQNPRHKITKRGQNVTFRCDPISEHNRLYWYRQTLGQGPEFLTYFQNEAQLEKSRLLSDRFSAERPKGSFSTLEIQRTEQGDSAMYLCASMRRGGISTDTQYFGPGTRLTVL.

This clone was counted only a few times. The chain combines TRBV11-3 with TRBJ1-2; weak D call: TRBD1 (5 bases). Germline-derived CDR1 and CDR2 are SGHNT and YENEEA. There are 13 residues in the CDR3. With 4 bases removed from V and 8 bases from J, the gap between germline ends came to 14 bases. The CDR3 nucleotides read TGTGCCAGCAGCTCCCGGGGGGGTAGAGGCTACACCTTC. Protein product: CASSSRGGRGYTF.

This clone has just one count. This chain connects TRBV5-6 to TRBJ1-2; 7 bases fit TRBD1. The CDR3 extends over 13 amino acids. V lost 3 bases and J lost 12; bases outside the gene matches: 11. CDR1 SGHDT and CDR2 YYEEEE come from the germline V gene. The CDR3 protein is CASSWGTVGRHTF. The DNA for the CDR3 is TGTGCCAGCAGCTGGGGGACAGTTGGAAGGCACACCTTC.

This CDR3 is CASTRGTQETQYF. CDR3 bases: TGTGCCAGCACAAGGGGGACCCAAGAGACCCAGTACTTC. The V gene is TRBV9, the J gene TRBJ2-5, with D possibly TRBD1 on 6 matching bases. Deletions cut 6 bases from V and 1 base from J, with 10 bases between. The CDR3 covers 13 residues. The germline gives CDR1 SGDLS, CDR2 YYNGEE.